Listed here are 6 T cell receptor beta chains from one sample, sequenced in a study of blood T cell repertoires in COVID-19. The table came from immunoSEQ multiplex PCR; TCRdb's copy has only in-frame clones and leaves some out. The top ten clones hold about 3.2% of a sample with a few hundred thousand clones, 82% of them seen once. Sequencing was carried out using peripheral blood. All receptors come from a young woman with acute or convalescent COVID-19.

The genes are TRBV5-5 and TRBJ2-1; possibly TRBD2 for D (5 bases). The V and J ends lost 4 bases and 8 bases respectively, with 19 bases between them. The CDR3 has 15 amino acids. Germline-derived CDR1 and CDR2 are SGHKS and YYEKEE (reference sequence). DNA of the CDR3: TGTGCCAGCAGCCCCCGGACTCTCGGTAGGGATGAGCAGTTCTTC. Its protein is CASSPRTLGRDEQFF.

The rearrangement joins TRBV7-9 to TRBJ2-1; weak D call: TRBD1 (7 bases). Per germline, CDR1 SEHNR and CDR2 FQNEAQ (reference sequence). CDR3 length equals 15 residues. With 2 bases removed from V and 7 bases from J, the gap between germline ends came to 15 bases. Here the CDR3 reads CASSLRRGQGNEQFF. CDR3 nucleotide sequence: TGTGCCAGCAGCTTACGGAGGGGGCAGGGGAATGAGCAGTTCTTC.

The chain joins TRBV9 to TRBJ2-3; 8 bases line up with TRBD2. This CDR3 comprises 19 residues. Losses at the gene ends were 3 bases for V and 0 bases for J; bases not matched to a gene: 15. Germline lookup yields CDR1 SGDLS and CDR2 YYNGEE. CDR3 sequence (DNA): TGTGCCAGCAGCGCCCCTCTCGGGGGGGGGAAGCGGAGCACAGATACGCAGTATTTT. It translates to CASSAPLGGGKRSTDTQYF.

This chain joins TRBV6-5 and TRBJ2-3, with D possibly matching TRBD1 (6 bases). The CDR3 runs 15 residues. CDR1 is MNHEY and CDR2 is SVGAGI in the germline V gene. V was shortened by 2 bases and J by 7 bases, with 16 bases between the two germline ends. The CDR3 region is CASSYDRLAANTQYF. For the CDR3, the DNA is TGTGCCAGCAGTTACGACAGGTTGGCGGCCAATACGCAGTATTTT.

The chain links TRBV5-1 to TRBJ2-7; TRBD2 matches at 7 bases. V lost 5 bases to trimming and J lost 2 bases; unmatched junction nucleotides: 7. Germline-derived CDR1 and CDR2 are SGHRS and YFSETQ. The CDR3 length is 14 residues. CDR3 bases: TGCGCCAGCAGGTGGGAAGCGGGGCCCTACGAGCAGTACTTC. It yields the protein CASRWEAGPYEQYF.

The chain links TRBV7-9 to TRBJ2-1; possibly TRBD2 for D (5 bases). The germline CDR1 and CDR2 sequences are SEHNR and FQNEAQ (reference sequence). The V gene lost 2 bases and the J gene lost 5 bases, with 10 bases spanning the gap. This CDR3 contains 14 residues. The CDR3 sequence is CASSLLGSHNEQFF. The CDR3 coding sequence is TGTGCCAGCAGCTTACTAGGGAGCCACAATGAGCAGTTCTTC. The complete variable domain, with remaining parts taken from reference TRBV7-9 and TRBJ2-1, reads DTGVSQNPRHKITKRGQNVTFRCDPISEHNRLYWYRQTLGQGPEFLTYFQNEAQLEKSRLLSDRFSAERPKGSFSTLEIQRTEQGDSAMYLCASSLLGSHNEQFFGPGTRLTVL.